The 22 T cell receptor beta chains in this list originate from one sample, sequenced in a study of blood T cell repertoires in COVID-19. Profiled with immunoSEQ multiplex PCR; TCRdb holds only in-frame clones, not every one. Of about 440,000 clones listed, roughly nine tenths are singletons. Material for sequencing was PBMCs or T cells enriched from blood (not recorded which). The origin of the receptors is a woman younger than 35 with acute COVID-19.

The chain recombines TRBV5-1 with TRBJ2-3; 13 nucleotides agree with TRBD2. J gave up 3 bases and V 0 bases, and 4 bases lay outside the gene matches. The CDR3 extends over 17 amino acids. Germline-derived CDR1 and CDR2 are SGHRS and YFSETQ. CDR3 nucleotide sequence: TGCGCCAGCAGCTTGGCCGGGACTAGCGGGAATACAGATACGCAGTATTTT. Translating it yields CASSLAGTSGNTDTQYF. Full variable domain (missing parts from reference TRBV5-1 and TRBJ2-3): KAGVTQTPRYLIKTRGQQVTLSCSPISGHRSVSWYQQTPGQGLQFLFEYFSETQRNKGNFPGRFSGRQFSNSRSEMNVSTLELGDSALYLCASSLAGTSGNTDTQYFGPGTRLTVL.

J is TRBJ2-5 and V is TRBV5-5; TRBD2 aligns across 7 bases. CDR1 and CDR2 (germline): SGHKS, YYEKEE (reference sequence). V lost 4 bases and J lost 0; bases outside the gene matches: 15. The CDR3 sequence is 18 residues long. The CDR3 bases are TGTGCCAGCAGCCCTATATTTATCAGCGGGGCCCACCAAGAGACCCAGTACTTC. Its translation is CASSPIFISGAHQETQYF.

The rearrangement joins TRBV12-5 to TRBJ2-3; no definite D call. The CDR3 spans 13 residues. Germline V CDR1 and CDR2: LGHNT, FRNRAP. The ends were cut back, 1 base at V and 2 bases at J, with 4 bases in the middle. CDR3 nucleotide sequence: TGTGCTAGTGGTTTGGGACACACAGATACGCAGTATTTT. Its protein product is CASGLGHTDTQYF.

This clone was recorded only once. The chain has TRBV4-3 and TRBJ2-7; D is perhaps TRBD1 (6 bases). The CDR3 consists of 13 residues. Germline V gene lookup returns CDR1 LGHNA and CDR2 YSLEER. Trimming took 0 bases from V and 12 from J, leaving 15 bases between them. CDR3: CASSQDLGQGRYF. DNA for the CDR3: TGCGCCAGCAGCCAAGACCTAGGGCAGGGGAGGTACTTC.

The chain links TRBV28 to TRBJ1-5, with a weak D call TRBD1 (6 bases). The CDR3 covers 16 residues. The germline V and J ends were trimmed by 3 bases and 2 bases, with 14 bases remaining between them. Germline lookup yields CDR1 MDHEN and CDR2 SYDVKM. The CDR3 nucleotides read TGTGCCAGCAGTTTCACAGGGATCCGGGGCAATCAGCCCCAGCATTTT. It codes for CASSFTGIRGNQPQHF.

V and J are TRBV21-1 and TRBJ2-7; the D call TRBD1 from the table was never checked on the DNA. TRBV21-1 is described as a pseudogene. The CDR3 is made up of 14 amino acids. CDR3 in DNA: TGTGCCAGCAGCTTGAGGGACAAGTTCTACGAGCAGTACTTC. Translating it yields CASSLRDKFYEQYF.

The genes are TRBV7-9 and TRBJ2-5, with 9 bases that match TRBD1. The CDR3 runs 15 residues. Per the germline V gene, CDR1 is SEHNR and CDR2 is FQNEAQ (reference sequence). V gave up 5 bases and J gave up 1 base; unmatched junction bases: 5. CDR3 loop: CASSQTGGSQETQYF. The CDR3 DNA sequence: TGTGCCAGCAGCCAGACAGGGGGATCCCAAGAGACCCAGTACTTC.

Points on this clone: The same CDR3 can be traced to other DNA sequences in this sample. The chain employs TRBV11-2 and TRBJ2-1, with TRBD2 identical over 8 bases. Germline V CDR1 and CDR2: SGHAT, FQNNGV. The CDR3 loop spans 13 amino acids. Losses at the gene ends were 0 bases for V and 8 bases for J; bases not matched to a gene: 0. For the CDR3, the DNA is TGTGCCAGCAGCTTAGAACTAGCGGATGAGCAGTTCTTC. This codes for CASSLELADEQFF.

The chain couples TRBV27 to TRBJ1-1; maybe TRBD1 (6 bases). The CDR3 has 15 amino acids. The germline V and J ends were trimmed by 5 bases and 1 base, with 14 bases remaining between them. Germline V gene lookup returns CDR1 MNHEY and CDR2 SMNVEV (reference sequence). Written as DNA, the CDR3 is TGTGCCAGCAGTAGACCTCTACAGGGGAACACTGAAGCTTTCTTT. This gives the protein CASSRPLQGNTEAFF.

V is TRBV28 and J is TRBJ2-5; TRBD1 agrees at 7 bases. The CDR3 has 14 residues. Germline V gene data show CDR1 as MDHEN and CDR2 as SYDVKM. V dropped 1 base and J dropped 4; count of bases not matched to a gene: 3. CDR3 amino acids: CASSLSDRVETQYF. For the CDR3, the DNA is TGTGCCAGCAGTTTATCTGACAGGGTAGAGACCCAGTACTTC.

The V gene is TRBV28, the J gene TRBJ2-1; perhaps TRBD1 as D (6 bases). The length of the CDR3 is 14 residues. With 2 bases removed from V and 5 bases from J, the gap between germline ends came to 10 bases. Germline CDR1 MDHEN, CDR2 SYDVKM. The CDR3 here is CASSLQGMHNEQFF. CDR3 coding DNA: TGTGCCAGCAGTTTACAGGGGATGCACAATGAGCAGTTCTTC.

V usage is TRBV19 and J usage is TRBJ2-7; 7 bases align to TRBD1. The CDR3 extends over 12 amino acids. After removal of 7 bases from V and 4 bases from J, the junction contained 4 bases not matched to a gene. The V gene's germline CDR1 is LNHDA and CDR2 SQIVND (reference sequence). CDR3 in amino acids: CASKGTAYEQYF. In DNA, the CDR3 is TGTGCCAGTAAAGGGACAGCGTACGAGCAGTACTTC.

The chain combines TRBV3-1 (or the pseudogene TRBV3-2) with TRBJ1-6; D is possibly TRBD1 (5 bases). The length of the CDR3 is 14 residues. CDR1 is LGHDT and CDR2 is YNNKEL in the germline V gene (reference sequence). Deletions cut 2 bases from V and 4 bases from J, with 6 bases between. The CDR3 spells CASSQRQYNSPLHF. CDR3 DNA sequence: TGTGCCAGCAGCCAACGACAGTATAATTCACCCCTCCACTTT.

For this clone: This specimen includes other DNA sequences encoding the same CDR3. The V and J genes are TRBV27 and TRBJ2-1; D is unclear. Germline CDR1 reads MNHEY; CDR2 reads SMNVEV (reference sequence). The CDR3 extends over 14 amino acids. V was shortened by 4 bases and J by 0 bases, with 7 bases between the two germline ends. The CDR3 nucleotides read TGTGCCAGCAGTTACCTGAGCTCCTACAATGAGCAGTTCTTC. As protein: CASSYLSSYNEQFF.

The chain employs TRBV2 and TRBJ2-5; D gene ambiguous. The CDR3 has 11 amino acids. CDR1 and CDR2 (germline): SNHLY, FYNNEI. The germline V and J ends were trimmed by 4 bases and 5 bases, with 5 bases remaining between them. The CDR3 spells CASSAPETQYF. The CDR3 DNA is TGTGCCAGCAGTGCTCCTGAGACCCAGTACTTC.

The V gene is TRBV15, the J gene TRBJ1-1; 8 nucleotides match TRBD1. V trimming: 1 base; J trimming: 0 bases; junction bases outside the gene matches: 1. The CDR3 loop spans 15 amino acids. Germline lookup yields CDR1 LNHNV and CDR2 YYDKDF (reference sequence). In DNA form, the CDR3 reads TGTGCCACCAGCAGAGCAGGGGGCTTGAACACTGAAGCTTTCTTT. It codes for CATSRAGGLNTEAFF.

The rearrangement uses TRBV5-1 and TRBJ1-6; 9 nucleotides line up with TRBD1. CDR1 and CDR2 from the germline V gene are SGHRS and YFSETQ. Trimming removed 7 bases from V and 13 bases from J; junction bases left unmatched: 12. CDR3 size: 14 residues. CDR3 nucleotide sequence: TGCGCCAGCGCCGACGGGACAGGGAAAAGCCCCCTCCACTTT. Its translation: CASADGTGKSPLHF.

The chain joins TRBV2 to TRBJ2-1; 9 nucleotides align to TRBD2. The CDR3 sequence is 15 residues long. The trim removed 8 bases at V and 3 bases at J, leaving 8 bases unmatched. Germline lookup yields CDR1 SNHLY and CDR2 FYNNEI. The CDR3: CASGRRGGDYNEQFF. DNA of the CDR3: TGTGCCAGCGGTAGGCGGGGGGGTGACTACAATGAGCAGTTCTTC. The whole variable domain, filled in from reference TRBV2 and TRBJ2-1, reads EPEVTQTPSHQVTQMGQEVILRCVPISNHLYFYWYRQILGQKVEFLVSFYNNEISEKSEIFDDQFSVERPDGSNFTLKIRSTKLEDSAMYFCASGRRGGDYNEQFFGPGTRLTVL.

This chain uses TRBV28 with TRBJ1-1; D remains unclear. The germline gives CDR1 MDHEN, CDR2 SYDVKM. This CDR3 is 14 amino acids long. The V end was cut by 3 bases, the J end by 0 bases, with 8 bases between. This CDR3 is CASSFRQMNTEAFF. The CDR3 nucleotides are TGTGCCAGCAGTTTCAGACAAATGAACACTGAAGCTTTCTTT. The whole variable domain, remainder taken from reference TRBV28 and TRBJ1-1, is DVKVTQSSRYLVKRTGEKVFLECVQDMDHENMFWYRQDPGLGLRLIYFSYDVKMKEKGDIPEGYSVSREKKERFSLILESASTNQTSMYLCASSFRQMNTEAFFGQGTRLTVV.

V is TRBV14 and J is TRBJ1-2; D unresolved. Germline loops: CDR1 SGHDN, CDR2 FVKESK. The CDR3 runs to 14 residues. Trimming removed 4 bases at V and 0 bases at J, with 9 bases between. The chain's CDR3 is CASSPQTANYGYTF. In DNA form, the CDR3 reads TGTGCCAGCAGCCCGCAAACGGCTAACTATGGCTACACCTTC.

The gene calls are TRBV2 and TRBJ1-1, with D unresolved. The CDR3 sequence is 14 residues long. Germline CDR1 reads SNHLY; CDR2 reads FYNNEI. Trimming shortened V by 7 bases and J by 3 bases, and 15 bases separated the two germline ends. The DNA of the CDR3 is TGTGCCAGCACCCGACGGGAGGGATACACTGAAGCTTTCTTT. This translates into CASTRREGYTEAFF.

Note on this clone: Within the sample, other DNA sequences also encode this same CDR3. The CDR3 protein is CASSPGQTNTEAFF. The CDR3 region has the DNA TGTGCCAGCTCACCGGGACAGACAAACACTGAAGCTTTCTTT. J is TRBJ1-1 and V is TRBV18; 7 bases line up with TRBD1. With V trimmed by 3 bases and J by 2 bases, 3 bases remained unmatched. Germline CDR1 reads KGHSH; CDR2 reads LQKENI. The CDR3 length is 14 residues.